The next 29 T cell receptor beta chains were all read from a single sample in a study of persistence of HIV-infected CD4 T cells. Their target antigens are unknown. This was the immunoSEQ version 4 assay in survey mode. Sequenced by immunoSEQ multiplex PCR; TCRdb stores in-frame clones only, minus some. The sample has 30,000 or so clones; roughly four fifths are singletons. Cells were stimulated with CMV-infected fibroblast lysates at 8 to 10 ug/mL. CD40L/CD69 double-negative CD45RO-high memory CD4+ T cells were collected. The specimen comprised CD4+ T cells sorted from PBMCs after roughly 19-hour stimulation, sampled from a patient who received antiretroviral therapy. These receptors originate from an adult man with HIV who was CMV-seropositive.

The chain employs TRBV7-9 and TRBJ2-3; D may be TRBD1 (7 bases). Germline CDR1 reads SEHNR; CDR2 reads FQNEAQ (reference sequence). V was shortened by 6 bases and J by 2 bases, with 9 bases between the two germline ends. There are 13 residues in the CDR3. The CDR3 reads CASREGATDTQYF. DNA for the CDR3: TGTGCCAGCAGGGAGGGGGCCACAGATACGCAGTATTTT.

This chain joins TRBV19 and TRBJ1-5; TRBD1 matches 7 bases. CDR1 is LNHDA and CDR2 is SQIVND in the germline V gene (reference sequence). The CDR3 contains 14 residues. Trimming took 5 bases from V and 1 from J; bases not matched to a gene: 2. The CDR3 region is CASSVQGSNQPQHF. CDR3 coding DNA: TGTGCCAGTAGTGTACAGGGGAGCAATCAGCCCCAGCATTTT.

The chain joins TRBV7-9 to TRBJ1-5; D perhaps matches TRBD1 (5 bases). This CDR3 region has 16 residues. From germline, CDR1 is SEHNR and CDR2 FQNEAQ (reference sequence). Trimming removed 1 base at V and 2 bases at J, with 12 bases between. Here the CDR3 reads CASSLGRGEGNQPQHF. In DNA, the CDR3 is TGTGCCAGCAGCTTAGGGCGGGGGGAAGGCAATCAGCCCCAGCATTTT.

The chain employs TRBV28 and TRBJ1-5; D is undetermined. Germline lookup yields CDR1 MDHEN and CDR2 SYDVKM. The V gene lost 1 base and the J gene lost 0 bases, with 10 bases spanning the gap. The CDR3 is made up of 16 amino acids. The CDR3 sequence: CASSLSSGNSNQPQHF. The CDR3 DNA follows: TGTGCCAGCAGTTTATCTTCTGGGAATAGCAATCAGCCCCAGCATTTT.

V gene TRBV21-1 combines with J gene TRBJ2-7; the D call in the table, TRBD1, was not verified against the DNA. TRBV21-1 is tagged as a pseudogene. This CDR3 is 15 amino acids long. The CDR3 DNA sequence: TGTGCCAGCAGCAAAGCAACGGGACAGGGGGACGAGCAGTACTTC. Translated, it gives CASSKATGQGDEQYF.

The CDR3 DNA follows: TGTGCCAGTAGTATAGGCAATTCACCCCTCCACTTT. Amino acids: CASSIGNSPLHF. The V call is TRBV19, the J call TRBJ1-6; D is unclear. V lost 1 base and J 7 bases, leaving 2 bases between the germline ends. The CDR3 is 12 residues long. The germline V gene encodes CDR1 LNHDA and CDR2 SQIVND (reference sequence).

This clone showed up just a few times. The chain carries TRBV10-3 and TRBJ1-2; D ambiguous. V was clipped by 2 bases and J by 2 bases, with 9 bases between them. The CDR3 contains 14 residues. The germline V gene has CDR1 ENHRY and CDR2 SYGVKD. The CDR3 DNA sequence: TGTGCCATCAGTGAGGCTTCGACAAACTATGGCTACACCTTC. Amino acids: CAISEASTNYGYTF.

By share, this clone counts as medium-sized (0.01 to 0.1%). Written as DNA, the CDR3 is TGTGCCAGCAGCCCTACTGGAAACACCATATATTTT. This translates into CASSPTGNTIYF. The chain links TRBV7-8 to TRBJ1-3, with D uncertain. CDR1 SGHVS and CDR2 FQNEAQ come from the germline V gene. The CDR3 is made up of 12 amino acids. V was cut by 5 bases and J by 2 bases, with 4 bases left in between. Full variable domain (rest looked up from reference TRBV7-8 and TRBJ1-3): GAGVSQSPRYKVAKRGQDVALRCDPISGHVSLFWYQQALGQGPEFLTYFQNEAQLDKSGLPSDRFFAERPEGSVSTLKIQRTQQEDSAVYLCASSPTGNTIYFGEGSWLTVV.

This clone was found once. This CDR3 reads CASSYRGALAEQYF. CDR3 nucleotides: TGTGCCAGCAGTTACCGCGGGGCCCTCGCGGAGCAGTACTTC. This chain connects TRBV6-2 or TRBV6-3 to TRBJ2-7, with TRBD2 as a possible D gene (6 bases). The CDR3 length is 14 residues. V lost 2 bases to trimming and J lost 7 bases, with 15 bases between them. Germline V gene data show CDR1 as MNHEY and CDR2 as SVGEGT.

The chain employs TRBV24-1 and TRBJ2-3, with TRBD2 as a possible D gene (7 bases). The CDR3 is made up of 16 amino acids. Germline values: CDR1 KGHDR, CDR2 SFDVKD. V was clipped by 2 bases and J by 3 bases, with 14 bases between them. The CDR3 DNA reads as TGTGCCACCAGTGATTGGAGGGGGGGTTCTACAGATACGCAGTATTTT. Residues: CATSDWRGGSTDTQYF.

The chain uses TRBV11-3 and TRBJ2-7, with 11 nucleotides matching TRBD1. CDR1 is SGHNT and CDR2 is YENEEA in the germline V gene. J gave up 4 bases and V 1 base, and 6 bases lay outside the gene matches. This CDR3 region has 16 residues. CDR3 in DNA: TGTGCCAGCAGCTTAGGAGGGGGGACAGGGGGTTACGAGCAGTACTTC. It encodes CASSLGGGTGGYEQYF.

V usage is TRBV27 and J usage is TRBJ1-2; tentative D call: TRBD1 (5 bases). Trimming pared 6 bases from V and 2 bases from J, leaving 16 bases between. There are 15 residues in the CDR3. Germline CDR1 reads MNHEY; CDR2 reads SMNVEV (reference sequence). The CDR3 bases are TGTGCCAGCAGAAATAACGGCAGGGCGAACTATGGCTACACCTTC. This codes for CASRNNGRANYGYTF.

For the CDR3, the DNA is TGTGCCAGCAGCTTACCGGACAGATACAATGAGCAGTTCTTC. Encoded protein: CASSLPDRYNEQFF. The chain uses TRBV7-8 and TRBJ2-1, with a weak D call TRBD1 (6 bases). Between the trimmed V and J ends, which lost 2 bases and 4 bases, there was a span of 9 bases. The CDR3 runs to 14 residues. Germline CDR1 reads SGHVS; CDR2 reads FQNEAQ.

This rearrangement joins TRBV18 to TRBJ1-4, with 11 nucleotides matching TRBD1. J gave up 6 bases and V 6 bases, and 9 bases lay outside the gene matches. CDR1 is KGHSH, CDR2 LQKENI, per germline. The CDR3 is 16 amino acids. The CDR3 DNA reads TGTGCCAGCTCCGTGGGGACAGGGGGAGTGCATGAAAAACTGTTTTTT. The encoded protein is CASSVGTGGVHEKLFF.

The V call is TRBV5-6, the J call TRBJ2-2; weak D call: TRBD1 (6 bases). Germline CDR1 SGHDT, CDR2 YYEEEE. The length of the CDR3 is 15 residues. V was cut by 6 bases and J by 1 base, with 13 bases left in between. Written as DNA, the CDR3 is TGTGCCAGCACCCCATCGGGACAGAACACCGGGGAGCTGTTTTTT. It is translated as CASTPSGQNTGELFF. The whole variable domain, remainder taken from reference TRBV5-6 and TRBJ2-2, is DAGVTQSPTHLIKTRGQQVTLRCSPKSGHDTVSWYQQALGQGPQFIFQYYEEEERQRGNFPDRFSGHQFPNYSSELNVNALLLGDSALYLCASTPSGQNTGELFFGEGSRLTVL.

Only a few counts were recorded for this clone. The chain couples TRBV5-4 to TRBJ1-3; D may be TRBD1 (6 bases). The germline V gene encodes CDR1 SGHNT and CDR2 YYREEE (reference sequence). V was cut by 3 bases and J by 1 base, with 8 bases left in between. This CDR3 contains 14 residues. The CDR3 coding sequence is TGTGCCAGCAGCTCTCAGGGGTCTGGAAACACCATATATTTT. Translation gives CASSSQGSGNTIYF.

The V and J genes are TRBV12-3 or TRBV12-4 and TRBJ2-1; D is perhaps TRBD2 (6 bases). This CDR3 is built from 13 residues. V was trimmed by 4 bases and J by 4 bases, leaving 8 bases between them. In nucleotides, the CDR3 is TGTGCCAGCAGTTCTGGGAGGTACAATGAGCAGTTCTTC. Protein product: CASSSGRYNEQFF.

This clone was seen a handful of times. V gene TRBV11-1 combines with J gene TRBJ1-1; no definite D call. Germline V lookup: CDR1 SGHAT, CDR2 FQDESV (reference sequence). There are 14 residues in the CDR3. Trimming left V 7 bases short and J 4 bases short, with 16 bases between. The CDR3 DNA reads TGTGCCAGCAACCACCGGACGGGCCTCACTGAAGCTTTCTTT. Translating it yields CASNHRTGLTEAFF.

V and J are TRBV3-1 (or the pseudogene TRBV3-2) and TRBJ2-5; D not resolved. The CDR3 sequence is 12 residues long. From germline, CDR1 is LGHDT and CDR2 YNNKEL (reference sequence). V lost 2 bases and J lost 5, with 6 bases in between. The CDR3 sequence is CASSQYSETQYF. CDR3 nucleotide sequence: TGTGCCAGCAGCCAATACTCGGAGACCCAGTACTTC.

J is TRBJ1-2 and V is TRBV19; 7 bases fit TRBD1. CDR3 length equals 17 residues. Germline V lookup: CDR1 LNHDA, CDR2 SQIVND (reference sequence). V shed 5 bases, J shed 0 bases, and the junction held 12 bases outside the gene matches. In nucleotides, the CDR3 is TGTGCCAGTAGTGTCCGACAGGGAAGGGAGTCTAACTATGGCTACACCTTC. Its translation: CASSVRQGRESNYGYTF.

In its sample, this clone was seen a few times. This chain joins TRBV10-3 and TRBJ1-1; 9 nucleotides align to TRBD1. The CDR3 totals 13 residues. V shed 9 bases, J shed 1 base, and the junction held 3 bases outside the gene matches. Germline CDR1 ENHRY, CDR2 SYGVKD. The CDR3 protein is CAMKDRGNTEAFF. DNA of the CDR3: TGTGCCATGAAGGACAGGGGGAACACTGAAGCTTTCTTT.

The CDR3 nucleotides are TGCAGTGCTAGGGTCACAGATACGCAGTATTTT. It is translated as CSARVTDTQYF. The rearrangement uses TRBV20-1 and TRBJ2-3, with D unresolved. The CDR3 sequence is 11 residues long. Germline loops: CDR1 DFQATT, CDR2 SNEGSKA (reference sequence). V lost 3 bases and J lost 2, with 3 bases in between.

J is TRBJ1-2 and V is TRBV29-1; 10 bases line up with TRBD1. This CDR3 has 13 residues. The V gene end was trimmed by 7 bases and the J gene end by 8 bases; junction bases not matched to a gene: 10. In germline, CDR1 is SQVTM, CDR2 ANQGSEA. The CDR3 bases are TGCAGCGCCGAGACGGGACAGGGGAGCGGCTACACCTTC. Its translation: CSAETGQGSGYTF.

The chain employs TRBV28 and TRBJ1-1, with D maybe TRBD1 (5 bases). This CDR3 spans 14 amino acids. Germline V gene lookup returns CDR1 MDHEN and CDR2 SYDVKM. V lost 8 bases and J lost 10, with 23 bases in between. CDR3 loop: CASVPGHIVNGAFF. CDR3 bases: TGTGCCAGCGTCCCAGGGCATATCGTTAACGGAGCTTTCTTT. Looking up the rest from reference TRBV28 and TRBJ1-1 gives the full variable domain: DVKVTQSSRYLVKRTGEKVFLECVQDMDHENMFWYRQDPGLGLRLIYFSYDVKMKEKGDIPEGYSVSREKKERFSLILESASTNQTSMYLCASVPGHIVNGAFFGQGTRLTVV.

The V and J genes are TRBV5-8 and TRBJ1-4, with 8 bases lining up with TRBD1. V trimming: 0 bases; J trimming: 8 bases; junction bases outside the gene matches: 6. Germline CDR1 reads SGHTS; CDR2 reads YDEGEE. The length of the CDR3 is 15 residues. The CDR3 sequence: CASSLGGTGLEKLFF. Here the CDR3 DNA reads TGTGCCAGCAGCTTGGGAGGGACAGGCCTAGAAAAACTGTTTTTT. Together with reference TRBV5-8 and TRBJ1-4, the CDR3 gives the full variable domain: EAGVTQSPTHLIKTRGQQATLRCSPISGHTSVYWYQQALGLGLQFLLWYDEGEERNRGNFPPRFSGRQFPNYSSELNVNALELEDSALYLCASSLGGTGLEKLFFGSGTQLSVL.

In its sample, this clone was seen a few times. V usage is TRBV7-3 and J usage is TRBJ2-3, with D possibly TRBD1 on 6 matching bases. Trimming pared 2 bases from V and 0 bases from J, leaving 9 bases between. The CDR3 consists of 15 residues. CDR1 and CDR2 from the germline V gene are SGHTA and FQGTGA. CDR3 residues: CASSLEGVSTDTQYF. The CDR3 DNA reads TGTGCCAGCAGCTTAGAGGGGGTTAGCACAGATACGCAGTATTTT. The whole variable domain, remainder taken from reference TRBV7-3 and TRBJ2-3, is GAGVSQTPSNKVTEKGKYVELRCDPISGHTALYWYRQSLGQGPEFLIYFQGTGAADDSGLPNDRFFAVRPEGSVSTLKIQRTERGDSAVYLCASSLEGVSTDTQYFGPGTRLTVL.

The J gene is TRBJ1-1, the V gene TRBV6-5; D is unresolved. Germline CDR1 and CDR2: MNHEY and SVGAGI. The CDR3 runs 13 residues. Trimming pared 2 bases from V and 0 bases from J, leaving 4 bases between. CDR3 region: CASSYSLNTEAFF. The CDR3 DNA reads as TGTGCCAGCAGTTACAGCCTGAACACTGAAGCTTTCTTT.

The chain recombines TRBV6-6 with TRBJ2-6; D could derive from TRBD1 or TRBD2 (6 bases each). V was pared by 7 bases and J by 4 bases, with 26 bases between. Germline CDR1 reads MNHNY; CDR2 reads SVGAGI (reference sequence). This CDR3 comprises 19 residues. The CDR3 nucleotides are TGTGCCAGCACCCGATCACTCCTCATAAGGGGGGCAGGGGCCAACGTCCTGACTTTC. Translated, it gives CASTRSLLIRGAGANVLTF.

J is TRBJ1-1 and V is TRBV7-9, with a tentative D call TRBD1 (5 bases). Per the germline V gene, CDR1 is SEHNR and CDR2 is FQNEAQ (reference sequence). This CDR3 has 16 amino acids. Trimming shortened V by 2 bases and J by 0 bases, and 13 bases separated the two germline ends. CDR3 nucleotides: TGTGCCAGCAGCTTATTTCGAAGGGGTCTGAACACTGAAGCTTTCTTT. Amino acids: CASSLFRRGLNTEAFF.